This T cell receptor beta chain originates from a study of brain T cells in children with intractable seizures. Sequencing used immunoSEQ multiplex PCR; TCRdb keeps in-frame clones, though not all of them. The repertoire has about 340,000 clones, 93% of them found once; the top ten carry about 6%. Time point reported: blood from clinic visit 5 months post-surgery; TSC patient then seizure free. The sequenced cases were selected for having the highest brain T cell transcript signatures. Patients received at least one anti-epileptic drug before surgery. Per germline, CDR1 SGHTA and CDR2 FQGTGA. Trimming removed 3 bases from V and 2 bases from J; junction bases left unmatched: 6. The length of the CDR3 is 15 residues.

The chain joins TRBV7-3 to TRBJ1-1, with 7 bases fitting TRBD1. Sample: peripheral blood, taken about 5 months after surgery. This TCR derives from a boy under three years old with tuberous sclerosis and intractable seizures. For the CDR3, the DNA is TGTGCCAGCAGCTTTTCAGGGGGGGAAAACACTGAAGCTTTCTTT. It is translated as CASSFSGGENTEAFF.